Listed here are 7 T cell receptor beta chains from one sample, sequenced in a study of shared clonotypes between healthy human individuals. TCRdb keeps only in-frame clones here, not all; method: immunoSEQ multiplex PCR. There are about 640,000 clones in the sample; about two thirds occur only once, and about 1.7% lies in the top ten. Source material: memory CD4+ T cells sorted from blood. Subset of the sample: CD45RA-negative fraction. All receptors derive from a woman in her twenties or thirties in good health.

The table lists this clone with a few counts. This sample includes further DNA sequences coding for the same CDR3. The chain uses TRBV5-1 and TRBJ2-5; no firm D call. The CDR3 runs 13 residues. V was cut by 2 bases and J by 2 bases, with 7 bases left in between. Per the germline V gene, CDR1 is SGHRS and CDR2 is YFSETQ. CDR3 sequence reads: CASSFQPQETQYF. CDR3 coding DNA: TGCGCCAGCAGCTTTCAACCTCAAGAGACCCAGTACTTC.

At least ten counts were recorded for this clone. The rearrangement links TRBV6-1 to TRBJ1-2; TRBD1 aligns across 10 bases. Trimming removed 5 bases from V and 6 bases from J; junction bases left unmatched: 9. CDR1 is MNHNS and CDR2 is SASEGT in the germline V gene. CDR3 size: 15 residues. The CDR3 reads CASSMGQGLPNGYTF. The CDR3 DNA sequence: TGTGCCAGCAGTATGGGACAGGGGTTACCCAATGGCTACACCTTC.

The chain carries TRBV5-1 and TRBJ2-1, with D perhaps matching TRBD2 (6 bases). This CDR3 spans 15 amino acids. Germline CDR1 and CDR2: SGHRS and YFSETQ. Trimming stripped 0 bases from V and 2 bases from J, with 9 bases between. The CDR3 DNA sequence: TGCGCCAGCAGCTTGGGGGCTAGCGCCTACAATGAGCAGTTCTTC. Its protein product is CASSLGASAYNEQFF.

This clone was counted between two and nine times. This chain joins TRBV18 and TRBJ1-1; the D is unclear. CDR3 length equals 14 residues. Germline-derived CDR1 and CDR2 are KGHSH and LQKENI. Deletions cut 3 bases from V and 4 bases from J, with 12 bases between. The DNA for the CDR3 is TGTGCCAGCTCACCTCCTATGGGCAGCACTGAAGCTTTCTTT. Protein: CASSPPMGSTEAFF.

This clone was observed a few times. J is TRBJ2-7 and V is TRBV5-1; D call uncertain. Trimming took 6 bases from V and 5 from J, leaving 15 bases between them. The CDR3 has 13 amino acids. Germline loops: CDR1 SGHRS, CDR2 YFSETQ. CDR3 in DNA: TGCGCCAGCACCTCTCTACCAGGCCACGAGCAGTACTTC. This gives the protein CASTSLPGHEQYF.

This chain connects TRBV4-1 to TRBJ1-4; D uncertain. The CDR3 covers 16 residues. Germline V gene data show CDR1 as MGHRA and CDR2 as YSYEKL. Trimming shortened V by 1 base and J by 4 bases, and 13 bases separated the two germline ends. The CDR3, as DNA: TGCGCCAGCAGCCAAGTGTCCGGGCCAGATAATGAAAAACTGTTTTTT. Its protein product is CASSQVSGPDNEKLFF.

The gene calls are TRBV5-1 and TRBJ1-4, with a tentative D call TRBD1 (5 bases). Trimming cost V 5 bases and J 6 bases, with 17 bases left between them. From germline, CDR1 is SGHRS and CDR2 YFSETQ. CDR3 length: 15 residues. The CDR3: CASSSGDGRDEKLFF. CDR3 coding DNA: TGCGCCAGCAGTTCCGGGGATGGCAGGGATGAAAAACTGTTTTTT.